This T cell receptor beta chain was observed in a study of lymphopenia after photon versus proton radiotherapy. CDR3 length equals 14 residues. Trimming took 5 bases from V and 2 from J, leaving 12 bases between them. Per germline, CDR1 SGHVS and CDR2 FQNEAQ. TCRdb's table, derived via immunoSEQ multiplex PCR, lists solely in-frame clones and lacks some. The sample has about 39,000 clones, approximately 90% seen once. The J gene is TRBJ2-5, the V gene TRBV7-8, with D perhaps matching TRBD1 (5 bases). The sequence was obtained from a man in his sixties with cholangiocarcinoma. The sample here was peripheral blood, taken from a patient treated with photon-based radiotherapy. The CDR3 DNA follows: TGTGCCAGCAGCCTACAGGAAATACAAGAGACCCAGTACTTC. It translates to CASSLQEIQETQYF.